This T cell receptor (beta chain) was sequenced during a study of blood T cell repertoires in COVID-19. About the study: The analysed material was cDNA or gDNA that came from T cells, B-cell-depleted T cells, or PBMCs.

Sequencing was performed with immunoSEQ multiplex PCR; in TCRdb, only in-frame clones are kept and a portion is missing. The profile shows 120,000 to 150,000 clones, around 81% of them singletons. Germline loops: CDR1 SGHTA, CDR2 FQGNSA. The CDR3 sequence is 14 residues long. V shed 2 bases and J shed 5 bases, with 12 bases lying between them. The V gene is TRBV7-2, the J gene TRBJ1-2, with unresolved D. Sequencing was carried out using peripheral blood. This sequence originates from a woman aged 35 to 49 with active or convalescent COVID-19. The CDR3 DNA reads as TGTGCCAGCAGCTTAACCCCAGGTGAATATGGCTACACCTTC. Encoded protein: CASSLTPGEYGYTF.